This TCR beta chain was documented in a study of cytomegalovirus exposure and HLA in healthy donors (dated by TCRdb to 2017 to 2019). In the study overall: An earlier analysis of around 600 of the donors reported about 290 Gb of sequence data and around 110 million unique TCR beta sequences from about 200 million T cells. The T cell repertoires of several hundred subjects were profiled by immunosequencing and related to cytomegalovirus serostatus. Rather than drawing on any new phenotypic data, the later analysis identified candidate immune exposures from TCR beta sequences and the way those sequences occurred across donors. HLA typing covered class I and class II loci at four-digit resolution. The genetic ancestry cluster associated with self-reported Caucasian donors included 80% to 90% of the approximately 410 genotyped donors. In a later genetic analysis, genome-wide SNP genotypes for about 55% of the roughly 670 donors were used, and that subset was treated as a discovery cohort. The study aimed to test whether cataloging public T cell receptors could reveal signatures of past pathogen exposure. Typing coverage differed by locus: A, B, C, DRB1 and DQB1 were typed in roughly 620-630 donors, DQA1 in 522, DPA1 in approximately 610, and DPB1 in about 450. Around 300 gigabases of sequencing data and 78 million or so unique TCR sequences were included in an early release covering 550 to 650 HLA-typed donors. Across about 380 genotyped donors of the cohort, an average of roughly 230,000 unique TCR beta nucleotide sequences per donor were sequenced, and about a sixth of those sequences were non-productive. To predict cytomegalovirus infection status, the study combined high-throughput TCR immunosequencing, statistical association of individual TCRs with disease status, and machine learning. Because of strong linkage in the cohort, roughly five DR-DQ haplotypes were treated as single units for association and clustering. Along with the roughly 710-subject first cohort, a separate validation cohort of over a hundred different subjects was used. All discovery cohort repertoires had been generated using a single sequencing platform. To study patterns of TCR occurrence, a later analysis re-analyzed previously published TCR beta repertoires from 650 to 750 donors and added high-resolution HLA genotyping. Donor age, sex, ethnicity and CMV serostatus were compiled alongside the repertoire data. An earlier analysis of 450 to 750 of the donors used high-throughput TCR beta sequencing to judge whether each TCR beta V gene segment behaved as functional or pseudogenic. What the work shows at the level of the full study, not this receptor alone: In a later analysis, HLA-associated TCR beta chains were found to be more clonally expanded and to have lower generation probabilities than equally common non-associated chains. The classifier was reported to diagnose cytomegalovirus status with high specificity and sensitivity in both the original cohort and the validation cohort. The authors suggested that the approach could potentially be extended to other disease states and immunological phenotypes. In an earlier analysis of more than 500 of the donors, most TCR beta V segments appeared in productive rearrangements about 90% or about 30% of the time, broadly matching IMGT annotations. At a false discovery rate of 0.05, a later analysis linked 16,951 TCR beta sequences to specific HLA alleles. V-gene and J-gene trimming of TCR beta chains was associated with a missense DCLRE1C variant in a later genetic analysis, and the association was replicated in an independent cohort. The presence/absence analyses assumed that sequencing depth was roughly uniform across donors, and that assumption may not be true. Because HLA typing was missing for some donors at each locus, association tests included only the typed subset. Most TCR sequences were seen in very few donors, while some public TCRs were found in many individuals. A group of highly shared sequence variants was considered likely to be a technical artifact of the sequencing pipeline. The earlier analysis of 587 of the donors excluded fewer than 20 rarely observed V segments, including chromosome 9 orphons, because counts were too low. Only TCR beta chains were sequenced in this cohort, and the absence of alpha or paired-chain data limited detectable features. A later genetic analysis reported fewer N-insertions in productive TCRs among donors in an Asian-associated ancestry cluster than the approximately 700-donor mean. According to a later analysis, TCR association rates differed among HLA loci, with DRB1 alleles showing the most associated TCRs and HLA-C alleles showing the fewest. In a later analysis, most CMV-associated TCR beta chains were found to appear HLA-restricted, with HLA associations seemingly driven largely by CMV exposure. When HLA alleles, especially DR and DQ, strongly co-occurred, TCR associations were difficult to assign to individual alleles. A further reported finding was that TCR beta sequences accurately predicted the HLA-A and HLA-B alleles for most subjects in the first cohort. In a later analysis, several top co-occurrence clusters were reported to appear linked to parvovirus B19, influenza, CMV and Epstein-Barr virus. Immune exposure information for the cohort was limited to CMV serostatus. The study listed 150 to 200 TCR beta chains as associated with cytomegalovirus. Linkage disequilibrium might explain the correlated functional status among segregating V segments, but an unknown experimental factor could not be ruled out. The 87-base-pair reads could not distinguish some IMGT-functional V segments, including TRBV6-2 and TRBV6-3, so those segments were excluded. In vitro tests confirmed that three of the cytomegalovirus-associated TCR beta chains recognize cytomegalovirus antigens.

The library was generated by the immunoSEQ multiplex PCR assay. For the multiplex PCR, a mixture combining 60 forward primers for TCR Vbeta segments and 13 reverse primers for TCR Jbeta segments was used. The CDR3 region of rearranged TCR beta genes was amplified from genomic DNA with a multiplex PCR assay. Amplified TCR beta libraries were sequenced as 87-base-pair reads on the Illumina HiSeq System. The study's processing was this. A later analysis counted about 76 million unique TCR beta chains across the 670 or so repertoires, and 10 million to 12 million of these chains were shared by at least two donors. A nearest-neighbor algorithm error-corrected the raw reads and collapsed the reads into unique sequences, merging closely related sequences to remove PCR and sequencing errors. Alignment of CDR3 sequences to IMGT reference sequences was used to assign V, D and J gene segments. For a sequence to be retained, a match of at least six nucleotides to both a V gene segment and a J gene segment was required. Rearrangements were classified as productive when the CDR3 lacked stop codons and remained in frame with V and J, and all other rearrangements were classified as non-productive. Following IMGT convention, CDR3 was defined as the stretch from the second conserved V-encoded cysteine to the conserved J-encoded phenylalanine. The earlier analysis of 587 of the donors excluded sequences that lacked an unambiguous match to a single V gene segment. An earlier analysis of around 600 of the donors classified V segments as functional when productive rearrangements were above 56.7% and as segregating when the standard deviation between donors was above 5%. To diagnose cytomegalovirus status from the catalog of TCR beta chain sequences, a statistical classification framework was built. A later analysis assigned V and J genes by comparing TCR nucleotide sequences with IMGT/GENE-DB human TR gene sequences. In a later analysis, CDR3 sequences and most-parsimonious VDJ recombination scenarios were assigned using the TCRdist pipeline. In a later analysis, every TCR beta chain was defined by the combination of its CDR3 amino acid sequence and its V-gene family, and reads without a unique V-gene family were dropped. A later analysis removed 592 highly shared, low-generation-probability nucleotide sequences to deal with suspected cross-contamination and a sequencing artifact. In a later analysis, a clonal expansion index for each public chain was calculated from normalized within-repertoire ranks of inferred template counts. In a later analysis, generation probabilities were computed with a VDJ recombination model fitted to out-of-frame rearrangements, and the resulting probabilities were checked against IGoR. A later analysis scored TCR-TCR, TCR-HLA and TCR-CMV co-occurrence with hypergeometric tests, applying a repertoire-size bias correction to TCR pairs. A later analysis estimated false discovery rates by permuting HLA or CMV assignments 20 times. In a later analysis, co-occurring TCRs were grouped with DBSCAN, and TCRdist sequence similarity was added when clustering was performed within HLA-allele-positive subsets. Repertoires with fewer than 30,000 or more than 120,000 public chains, plus five repertoires with anomalous nucleotide sharing, were excluded from co-occurrence clustering. TCRdb holds this immuneACCESS table with in-frame rearrangements only. Some clones are missing; in checked studies, unresolved V genes explain under half, and the rest has no known cause. V and J calls and clone size follow that table, whereas D and trimming were derived from the DNA. This sample has 90,000 to 150,000 clones in its table, and around 63% of those were observed once. The ten largest clones capture approximately 9.1% of the sample.

In total, approximately 690 healthy bone marrow donors made up the cohort. Cohort members were all nominally healthy when sampled, although unrecorded immune exposures were likely present. The donor was CMV seropositive and belonged to the group of about 290 seropositive cohort members. Every donor gave a peripheral blood sample, and the peripheral blood mononuclear cells from that sample were used for TCR beta sequencing. The Qiagen DNeasy Blood Extraction Kit was used to extract genomic DNA from the blood cell samples. This clone was seen a handful of times. It lacks a known antigen. Base qualities were left out, and no much larger clone turns up one base away. The V end gives up 4 bases and the J end 3 bases, leaving 6 bases in the junction not matched to a gene. The CDR3 covers 14 residues, taking in both the cysteine and the phenylalanine. Only CDR3 DNA is held: 42 bases, read in frame from base 1. CDR1 and CDR2, per the germline V gene, are MNHEY and SVGAGI.

The sequenced sample was PBMCs. This chain joins TRBV6-5 to TRBJ2-7; 7 junctional bases match TRBD1. The sequence derives from a man aged 35 to 55 in good health and CMV-seropositive. The bases are TGTGCCAGCAGTTTGGGACAGTTCCTCTACGAGCAGTACTTC. Its translation reads: CASSLGQFLYEQYF.